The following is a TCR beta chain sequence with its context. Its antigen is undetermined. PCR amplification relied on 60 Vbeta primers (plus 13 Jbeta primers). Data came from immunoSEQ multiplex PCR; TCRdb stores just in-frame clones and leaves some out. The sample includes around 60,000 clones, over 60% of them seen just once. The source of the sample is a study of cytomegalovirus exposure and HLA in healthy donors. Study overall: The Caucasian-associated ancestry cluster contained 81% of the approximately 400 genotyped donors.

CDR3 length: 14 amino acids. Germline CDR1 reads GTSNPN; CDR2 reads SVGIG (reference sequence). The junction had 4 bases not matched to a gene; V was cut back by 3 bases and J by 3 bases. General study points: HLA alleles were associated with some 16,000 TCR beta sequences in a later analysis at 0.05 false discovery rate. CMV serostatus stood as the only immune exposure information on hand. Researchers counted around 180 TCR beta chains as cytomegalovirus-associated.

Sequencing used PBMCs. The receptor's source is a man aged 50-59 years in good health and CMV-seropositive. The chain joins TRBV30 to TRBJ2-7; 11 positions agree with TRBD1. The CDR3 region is CAWRDRGLNYEQYF. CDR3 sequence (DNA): TGTGCCTGGAGGGACAGGGGGCTGAACTACGAGCAGTACTTC.